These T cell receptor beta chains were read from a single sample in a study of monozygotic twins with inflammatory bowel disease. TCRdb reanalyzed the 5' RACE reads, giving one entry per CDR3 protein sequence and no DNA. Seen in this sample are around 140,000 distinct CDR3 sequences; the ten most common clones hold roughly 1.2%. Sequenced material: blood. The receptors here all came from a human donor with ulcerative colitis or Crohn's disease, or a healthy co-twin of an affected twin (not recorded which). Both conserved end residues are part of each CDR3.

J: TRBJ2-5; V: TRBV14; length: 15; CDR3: CASSSDRVVGETQYF
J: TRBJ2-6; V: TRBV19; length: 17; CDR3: CASSISGQGTGANVLTF
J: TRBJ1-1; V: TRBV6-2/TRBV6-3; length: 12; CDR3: CASRLMNTEAFF
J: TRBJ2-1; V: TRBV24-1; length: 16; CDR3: CAPSDSGGRNYNEQFF
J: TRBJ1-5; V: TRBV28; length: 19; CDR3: CASSLTVGTGGSFAQPQHF
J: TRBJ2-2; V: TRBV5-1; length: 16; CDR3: CASSLRWGSRTGELFF
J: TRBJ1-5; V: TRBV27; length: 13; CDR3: CASSSTGNQPQHF
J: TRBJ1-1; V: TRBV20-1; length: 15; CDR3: CSARDVSGSDTEAFF
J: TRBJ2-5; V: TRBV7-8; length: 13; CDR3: CASSGRRAGTQYF
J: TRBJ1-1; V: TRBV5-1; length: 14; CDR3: CASSFRDKNTEAFF
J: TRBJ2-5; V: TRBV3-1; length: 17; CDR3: CASSQVGGQGRRETQYF
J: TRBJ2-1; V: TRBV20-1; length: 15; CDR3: CSARDGGRIPNELFF
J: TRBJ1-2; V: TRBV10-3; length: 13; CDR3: CATGQRSHYGYTF
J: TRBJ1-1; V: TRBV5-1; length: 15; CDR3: CASSLDARRNAEAFF
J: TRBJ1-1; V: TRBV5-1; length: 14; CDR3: CASSRTPGDTEAFF
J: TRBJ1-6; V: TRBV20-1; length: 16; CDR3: CCPYSISLEWSSPLHF
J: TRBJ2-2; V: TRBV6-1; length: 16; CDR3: CASSRLAGGYTGELFF
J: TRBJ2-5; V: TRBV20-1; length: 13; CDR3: CSARVPGRETQYF
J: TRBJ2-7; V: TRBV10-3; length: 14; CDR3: CAISPLAGYYEQYF
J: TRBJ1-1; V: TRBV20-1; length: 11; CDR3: CSARNEFEAFF
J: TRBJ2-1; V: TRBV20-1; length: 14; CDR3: CSALGQISYNEQFF
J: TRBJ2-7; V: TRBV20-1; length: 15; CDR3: CSASSSGRSSYEQYF
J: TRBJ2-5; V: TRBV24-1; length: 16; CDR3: CATSDPGLAGVETQYF